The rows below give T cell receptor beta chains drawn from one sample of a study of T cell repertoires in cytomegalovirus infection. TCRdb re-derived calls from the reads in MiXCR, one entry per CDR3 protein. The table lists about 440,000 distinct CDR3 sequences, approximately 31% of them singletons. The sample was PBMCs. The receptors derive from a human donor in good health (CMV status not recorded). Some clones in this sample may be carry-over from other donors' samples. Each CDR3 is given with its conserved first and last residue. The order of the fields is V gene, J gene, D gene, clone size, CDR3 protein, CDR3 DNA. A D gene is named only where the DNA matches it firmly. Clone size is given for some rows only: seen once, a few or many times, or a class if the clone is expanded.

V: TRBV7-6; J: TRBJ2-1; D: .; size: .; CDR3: CASSYGTSNEQFF; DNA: TGTGCCAGCAGTTATGGGACATCCAATGAGCAGTTCTTC
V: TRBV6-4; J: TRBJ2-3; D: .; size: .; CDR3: CASSSGGWPDTQYF; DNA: TGTGCCAGCAGTTCGGGCGGATGGCCAGATACGCAGTATTTT
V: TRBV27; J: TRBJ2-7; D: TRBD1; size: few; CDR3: CACKSGQGHSYEQYF; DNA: TGTGCCTGCAAAAGTGGACAGGGGCACTCCTACGAGCAGTACTTC
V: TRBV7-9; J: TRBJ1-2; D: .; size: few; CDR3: CASSLDRFYGYTF; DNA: TGTGCCAGCAGCCTCGACAGGTTCTATGGCTACACCTTC
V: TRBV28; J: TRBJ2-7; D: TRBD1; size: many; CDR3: CASTPGQGDPYEQYF; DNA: TGTGCCAGCACCCCGGGACAGGGGGATCCCTACGAGCAGTACTTC
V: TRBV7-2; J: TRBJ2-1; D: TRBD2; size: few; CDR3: CASSLVPLAASYNEQFF; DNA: TGTGCCAGCAGCTTAGTCCCCCTAGCGGCCTCCTACAATGAGCAGTTCTTC
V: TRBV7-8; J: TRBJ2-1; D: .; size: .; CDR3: CASSLVEWGEQFF; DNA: TGTGCCAGCAGCTTAGTCGAGTGGGGAGAGCAGTTCTTC
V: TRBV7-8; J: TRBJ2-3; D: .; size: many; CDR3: CASSLMALTDTQYF; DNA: TGTGCCAGCAGCTTAATGGCACTGACAGATACGCAGTATTTT
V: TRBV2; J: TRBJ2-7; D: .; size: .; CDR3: CASSEARGPDF; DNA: TGTGCCAGCAGTGAAGCGCGGGGTCCAGACTTC
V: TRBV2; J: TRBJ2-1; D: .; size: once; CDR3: CASSKGVDSYNEQFF; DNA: TGTGCCAGCAGTAAAGGGGTCGACTCCTACAATGAGCAGTTCTTC
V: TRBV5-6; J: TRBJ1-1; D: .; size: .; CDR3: CASSLEGWGLAEAFF; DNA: TGTGCCAGCAGCTTGGAGGGCTGGGGGCTTGCTGAAGCTTTCTTT
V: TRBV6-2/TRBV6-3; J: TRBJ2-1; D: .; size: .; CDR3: CASSYSAEDTLNNEQFF; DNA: TGTGCCAGCAGTTACTCGGCGGAGGACACCCTTAACAATGAGCAGTTCTTC
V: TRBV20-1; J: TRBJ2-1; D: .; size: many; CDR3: CSASWPGAHNEQFF; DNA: TGCAGTGCTAGTTGGCCGGGAGCACACAATGAGCAGTTCTTC
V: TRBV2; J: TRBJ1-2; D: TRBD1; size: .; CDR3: CASNAGGAKANYGYTF; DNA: TGTGCCAGCAACGCAGGGGGCGCGAAGGCTAACTATGGCTACACCTTC
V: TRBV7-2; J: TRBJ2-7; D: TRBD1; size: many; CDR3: CASSKDRVVEQYF; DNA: TGTGCCAGCAGCAAGGACAGGGTTGTCGAGCAGTACTTC
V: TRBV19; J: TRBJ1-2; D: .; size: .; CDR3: CASSNTGLGGYTF; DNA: TGTGCCAGTAGTAACACAGGGTTGGGCGGCTACACCTTC
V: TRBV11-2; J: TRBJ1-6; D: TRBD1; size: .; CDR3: CASSLVGTGGHNSPLHF; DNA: TGTGCCAGCAGCTTAGTAGGGACAGGGGGCCATAATTCACCCCTCCACTTT
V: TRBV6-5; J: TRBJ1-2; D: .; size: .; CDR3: CASSLFHGGGYTF; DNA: TGTGCCAGCAGTTTGTTTCATGGCGGCGGCTACACCTTC
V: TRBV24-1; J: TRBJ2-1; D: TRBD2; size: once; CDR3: CATSEGPGLVYNEQFF; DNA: TGTGCCACCAGTGAGGGACCGGGACTAGTCTACAATGAGCAGTTCTTC
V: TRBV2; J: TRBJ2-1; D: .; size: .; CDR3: CASSDRGGIDEQFF; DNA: TGTGCCAGCAGTGACAGGGGTGGGATAGATGAGCAGTTCTTC
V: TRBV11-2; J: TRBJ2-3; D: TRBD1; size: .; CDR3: CASSSQGGTVNTQYF; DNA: TGTGCCAGCAGCTCACAGGGGGGTACGGTGAATACGCAGTATTTT
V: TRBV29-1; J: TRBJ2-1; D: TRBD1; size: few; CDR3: CSVEDPYRGSYNEQFF; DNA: TGCAGCGTTGAAGATCCATACAGGGGTTCCTACAATGAGCAGTTCTTC
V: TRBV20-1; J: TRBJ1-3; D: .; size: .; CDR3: CSASGRGASSGNTIYF; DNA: TGCAGTGCTAGTGGTAGGGGTGCAAGCTCTGGAAACACCATATATTTT
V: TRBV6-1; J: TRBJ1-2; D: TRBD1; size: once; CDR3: CASTEGPAGGYGYTF; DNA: TGTGCCAGCACCGAAGGCCCGGCAGGGGGCTATGGCTACACCTTC
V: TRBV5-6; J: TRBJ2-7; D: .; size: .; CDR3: CASSLERAYEQYF; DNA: TGTGCCAGCAGCTTAGAAAGGGCCTACGAGCAGTACTTC
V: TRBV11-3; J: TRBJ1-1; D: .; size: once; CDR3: CASSILTGHHTEAFF; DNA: TGTGCCAGCAGCATCCTGACAGGACACCACACTGAAGCTTTCTTT
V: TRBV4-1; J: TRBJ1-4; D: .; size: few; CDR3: CASSQDLARDYEKLFF; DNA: TGCGCCAGCAGCCAAGATCTTGCCAGGGATTATGAAAAACTGTTTTTT